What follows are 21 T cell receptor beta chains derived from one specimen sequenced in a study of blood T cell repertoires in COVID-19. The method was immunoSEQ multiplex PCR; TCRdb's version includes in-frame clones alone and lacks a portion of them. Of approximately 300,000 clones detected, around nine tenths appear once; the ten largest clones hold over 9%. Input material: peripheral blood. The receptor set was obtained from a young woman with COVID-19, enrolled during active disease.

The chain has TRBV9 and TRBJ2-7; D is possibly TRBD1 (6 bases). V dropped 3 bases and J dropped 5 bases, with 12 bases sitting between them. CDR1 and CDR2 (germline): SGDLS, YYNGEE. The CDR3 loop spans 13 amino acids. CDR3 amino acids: CASSGHRDNEQYF. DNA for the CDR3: TGTGCCAGCAGCGGGCACAGGGATAACGAGCAGTACTTC.

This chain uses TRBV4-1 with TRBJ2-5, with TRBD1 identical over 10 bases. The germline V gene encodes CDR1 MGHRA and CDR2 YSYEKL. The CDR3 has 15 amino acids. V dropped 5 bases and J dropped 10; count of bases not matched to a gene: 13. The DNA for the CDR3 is TGCGCCAGCAGCTTAGGGACAGGGGAATGGGGGATCCAGTACTTC. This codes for CASSLGTGEWGIQYF.

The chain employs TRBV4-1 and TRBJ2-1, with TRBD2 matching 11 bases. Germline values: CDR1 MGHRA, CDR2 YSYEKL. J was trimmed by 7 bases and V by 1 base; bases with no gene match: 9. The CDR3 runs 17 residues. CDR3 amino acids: CASSQANLAGGGNEQFF. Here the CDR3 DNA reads TGCGCCAGCAGCCAAGCTAACTTAGCGGGAGGGGGGAATGAGCAGTTCTTC.

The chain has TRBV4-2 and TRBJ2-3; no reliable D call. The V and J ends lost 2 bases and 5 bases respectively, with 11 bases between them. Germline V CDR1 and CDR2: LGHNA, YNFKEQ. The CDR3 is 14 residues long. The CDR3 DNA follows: TGTGCCAGCAGCCAATCCCCGTCGGGAGATACGCAGTATTTT. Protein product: CASSQSPSGDTQYF.

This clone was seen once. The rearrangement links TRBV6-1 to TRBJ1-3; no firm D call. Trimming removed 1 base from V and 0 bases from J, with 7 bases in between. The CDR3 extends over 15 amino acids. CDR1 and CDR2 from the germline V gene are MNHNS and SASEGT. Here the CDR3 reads CASSEDGTSGNTIYF. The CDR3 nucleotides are TGTGCCAGCAGTGAAGATGGCACCTCTGGAAACACCATATATTTT.

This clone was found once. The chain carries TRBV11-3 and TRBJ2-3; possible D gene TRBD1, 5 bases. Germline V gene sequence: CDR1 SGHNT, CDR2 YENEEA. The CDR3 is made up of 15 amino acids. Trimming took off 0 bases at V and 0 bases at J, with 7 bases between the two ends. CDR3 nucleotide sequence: TGTGCCAGCAGCTTAGAGGGGCATAGCACAGATACGCAGTATTTT. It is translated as CASSLEGHSTDTQYF.

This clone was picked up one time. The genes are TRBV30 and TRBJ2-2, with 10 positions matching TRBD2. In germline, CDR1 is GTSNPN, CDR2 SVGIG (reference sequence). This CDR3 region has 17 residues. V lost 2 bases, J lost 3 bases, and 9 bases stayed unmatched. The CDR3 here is CAWSFGVLAGDTGELFF. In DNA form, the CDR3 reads TGTGCCTGGAGTTTCGGGGTTCTAGCGGGAGACACCGGGGAGCTGTTTTTT.

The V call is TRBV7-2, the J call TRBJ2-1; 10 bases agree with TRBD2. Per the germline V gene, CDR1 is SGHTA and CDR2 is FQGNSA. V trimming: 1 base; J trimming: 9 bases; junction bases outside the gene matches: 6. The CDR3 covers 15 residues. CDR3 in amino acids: CASSLEAGGPGEQFF. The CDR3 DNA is TGTGCCAGCAGCTTAGAAGCGGGAGGGCCGGGTGAGCAGTTCTTC. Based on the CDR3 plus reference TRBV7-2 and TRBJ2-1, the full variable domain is GAGVSQSPSNKVTEKGKDVELRCDPISGHTALYWYRQSLGQGLEFLIYFQGNSAPDKSGLPSDRFSAERTGGSVSTLTIQRTQQEDSAVYLCASSLEAGGPGEQFFGPGTRLTVL.

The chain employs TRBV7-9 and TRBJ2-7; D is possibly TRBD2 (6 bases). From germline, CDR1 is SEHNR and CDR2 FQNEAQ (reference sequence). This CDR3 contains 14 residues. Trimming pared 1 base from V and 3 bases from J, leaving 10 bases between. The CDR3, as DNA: TGTGCCAGCAGCTTAGGGGGAGGAGTCTACGAGCAGTACTTC. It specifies CASSLGGGVYEQYF.

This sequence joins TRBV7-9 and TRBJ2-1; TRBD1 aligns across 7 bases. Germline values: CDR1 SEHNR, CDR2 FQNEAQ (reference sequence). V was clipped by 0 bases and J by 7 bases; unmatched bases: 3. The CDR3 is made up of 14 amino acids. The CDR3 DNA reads TGTGCCAGCAGCTTAGCGGTGACAGGGAATGAGCAGTTCTTC. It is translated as CASSLAVTGNEQFF. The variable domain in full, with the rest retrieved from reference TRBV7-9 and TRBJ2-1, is DTGVSQNPRHKITKRGQNVTFRCDPISEHNRLYWYRQTLGQGPEFLTYFQNEAQLEKSRLLSDRFSAERPKGSFSTLEIQRTEQGDSAMYLCASSLAVTGNEQFFGPGTRLTVL.

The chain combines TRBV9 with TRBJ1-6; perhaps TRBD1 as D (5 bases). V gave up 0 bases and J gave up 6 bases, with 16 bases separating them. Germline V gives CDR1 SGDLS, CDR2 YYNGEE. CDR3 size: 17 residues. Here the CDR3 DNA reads TGTGCCAGCAGCGTAGCTGGGTTTCGGACACGTAATTCACCCCTCCACTTT. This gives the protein CASSVAGFRTRNSPLHF.

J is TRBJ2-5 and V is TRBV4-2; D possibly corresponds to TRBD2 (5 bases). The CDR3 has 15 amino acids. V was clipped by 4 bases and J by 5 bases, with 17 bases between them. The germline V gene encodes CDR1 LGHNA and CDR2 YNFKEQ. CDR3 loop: CASSRSFRGEETQYF. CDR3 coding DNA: TGTGCCAGCAGCCGTTCCTTCCGGGGTGAGGAGACCCAGTACTTC.

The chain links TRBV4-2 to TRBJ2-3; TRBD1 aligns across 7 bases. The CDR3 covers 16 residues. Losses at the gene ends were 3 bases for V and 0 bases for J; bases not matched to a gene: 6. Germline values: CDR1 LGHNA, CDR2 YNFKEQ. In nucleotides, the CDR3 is TGTGCCAGCAGCCAGGGACAGCGACCTAGCACAGATACGCAGTATTTT. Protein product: CASSQGQRPSTDTQYF.

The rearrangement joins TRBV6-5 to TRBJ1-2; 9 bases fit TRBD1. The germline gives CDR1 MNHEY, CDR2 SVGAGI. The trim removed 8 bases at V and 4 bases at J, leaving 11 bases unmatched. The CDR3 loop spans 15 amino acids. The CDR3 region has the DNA TGTGCCAGCCTAGGGAAACCGGGACAGGGCTATGGCTACACCTTC. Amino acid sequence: CASLGKPGQGYGYTF.

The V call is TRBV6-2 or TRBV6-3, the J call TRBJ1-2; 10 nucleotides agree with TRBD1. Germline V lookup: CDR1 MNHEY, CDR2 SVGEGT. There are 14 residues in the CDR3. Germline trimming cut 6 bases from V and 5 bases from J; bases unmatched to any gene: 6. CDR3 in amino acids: CASSRGTGEYGYTF. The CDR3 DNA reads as TGTGCCAGCAGCCGCGGGACAGGGGAATATGGCTACACCTTC.

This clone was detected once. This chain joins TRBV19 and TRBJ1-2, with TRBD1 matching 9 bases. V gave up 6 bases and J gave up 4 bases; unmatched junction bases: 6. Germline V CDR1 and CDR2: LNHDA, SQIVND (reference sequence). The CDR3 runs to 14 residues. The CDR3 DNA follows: TGTGCCAGTAGGGGACAGGGTTTCGTCTATGGCTACACCTTC. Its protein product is CASRGQGFVYGYTF.

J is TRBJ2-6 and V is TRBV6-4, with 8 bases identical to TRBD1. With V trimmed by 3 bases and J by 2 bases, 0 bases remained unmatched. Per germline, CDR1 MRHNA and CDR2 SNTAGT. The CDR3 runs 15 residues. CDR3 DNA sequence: TGTGCCAGCAGTGAGACAGGGGCTGGGGCCAACGTCCTGACTTTC. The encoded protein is CASSETGAGANVLTF.

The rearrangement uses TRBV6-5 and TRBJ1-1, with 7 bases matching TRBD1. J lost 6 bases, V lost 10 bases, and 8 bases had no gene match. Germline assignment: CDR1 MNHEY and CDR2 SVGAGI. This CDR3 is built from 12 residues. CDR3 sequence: CAILTGTPEAFF. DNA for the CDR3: TGTGCCATCCTGACAGGGACCCCTGAAGCTTTCTTT.

The CDR3 is CASSPAGHTEAFF. In DNA, the CDR3 is TGTGCCAGCAGTCCCGCGGGGCACACTGAAGCTTTCTTT. The chain recombines TRBV12-3 or TRBV12-4 with TRBJ1-1, with a possible D match to TRBD1 (5 bases). Between the trimmed V and J ends, which lost 5 bases and 3 bases, there was a span of 10 bases. There are 13 residues in the CDR3.

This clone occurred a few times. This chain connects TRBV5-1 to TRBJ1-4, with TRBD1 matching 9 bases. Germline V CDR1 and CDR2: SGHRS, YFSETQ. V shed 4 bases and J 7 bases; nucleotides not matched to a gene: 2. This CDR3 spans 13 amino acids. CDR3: CASSPGQGEKLFF. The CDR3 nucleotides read TGCGCCAGCAGCCCGGGACAGGGTGAAAAACTGTTTTTT.

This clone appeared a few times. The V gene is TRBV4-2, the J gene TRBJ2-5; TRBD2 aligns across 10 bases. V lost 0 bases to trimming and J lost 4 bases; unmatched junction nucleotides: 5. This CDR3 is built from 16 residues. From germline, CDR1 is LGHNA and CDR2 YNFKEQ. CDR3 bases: TGTGCCAGCAGCCAAGACCCTAGCGGGAGTGCAGAGACCCAGTACTTC. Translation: CASSQDPSGSAETQYF.